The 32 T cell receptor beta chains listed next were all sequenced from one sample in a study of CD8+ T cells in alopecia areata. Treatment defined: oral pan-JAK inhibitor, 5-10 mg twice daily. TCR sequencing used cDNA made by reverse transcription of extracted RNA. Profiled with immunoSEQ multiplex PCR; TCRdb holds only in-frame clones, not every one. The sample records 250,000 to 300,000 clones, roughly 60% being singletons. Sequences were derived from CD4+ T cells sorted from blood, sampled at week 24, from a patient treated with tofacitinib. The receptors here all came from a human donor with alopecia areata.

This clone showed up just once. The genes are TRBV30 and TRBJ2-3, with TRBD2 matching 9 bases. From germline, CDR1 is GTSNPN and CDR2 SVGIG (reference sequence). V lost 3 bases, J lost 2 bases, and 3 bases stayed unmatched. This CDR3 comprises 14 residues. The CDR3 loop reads CAWRGLATTDTQYF. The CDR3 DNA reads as TGTGCCTGGAGGGGACTAGCTACCACAGATACGCAGTATTTT.

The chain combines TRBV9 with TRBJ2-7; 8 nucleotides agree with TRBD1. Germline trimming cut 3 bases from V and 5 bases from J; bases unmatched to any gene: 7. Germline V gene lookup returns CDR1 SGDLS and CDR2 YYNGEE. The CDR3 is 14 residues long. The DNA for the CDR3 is TGTGCCAGCAGCGCCAGGGGGCCGGCGGACGAGCAGTACTTC. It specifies CASSARGPADEQYF.

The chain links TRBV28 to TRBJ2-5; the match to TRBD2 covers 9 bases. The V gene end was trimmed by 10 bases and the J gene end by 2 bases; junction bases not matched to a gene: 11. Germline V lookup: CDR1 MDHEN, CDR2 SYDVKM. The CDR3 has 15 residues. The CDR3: CANPIGLAGQETQYF. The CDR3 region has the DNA TGTGCCAACCCCATCGGGCTAGCGGGGCAAGAGACCCAGTACTTC.

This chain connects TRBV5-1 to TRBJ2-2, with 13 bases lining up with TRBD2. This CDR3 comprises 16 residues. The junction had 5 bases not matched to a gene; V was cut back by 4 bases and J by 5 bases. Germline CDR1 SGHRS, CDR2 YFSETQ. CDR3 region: CASSRGGLAGTGELFF. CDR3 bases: TGCGCCAGCAGCCGTGGGGGACTAGCGGGAACCGGGGAGCTGTTTTTT.

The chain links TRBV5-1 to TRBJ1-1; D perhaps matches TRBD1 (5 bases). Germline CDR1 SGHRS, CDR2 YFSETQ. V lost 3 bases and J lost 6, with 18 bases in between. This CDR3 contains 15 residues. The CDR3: CASSYTPGTGPEAFF. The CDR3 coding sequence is TGCGCCAGCAGCTACACACCTGGGACGGGCCCTGAAGCTTTCTTT.

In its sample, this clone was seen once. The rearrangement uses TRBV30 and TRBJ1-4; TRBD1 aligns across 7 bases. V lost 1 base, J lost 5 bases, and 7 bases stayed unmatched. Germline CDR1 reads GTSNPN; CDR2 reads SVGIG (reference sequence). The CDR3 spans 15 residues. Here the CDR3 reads CAWSAPTGRNEKLFF. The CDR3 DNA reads TGTGCCTGGAGTGCCCCGACAGGGAGGAATGAAAAACTGTTTTTT.

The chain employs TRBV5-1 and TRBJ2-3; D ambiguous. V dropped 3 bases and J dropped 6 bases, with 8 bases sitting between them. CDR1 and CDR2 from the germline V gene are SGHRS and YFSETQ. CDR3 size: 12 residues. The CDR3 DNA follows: TGCGCCAGCAGCTGGTCACAGGATACGCAGTATTTT. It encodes CASSWSQDTQYF. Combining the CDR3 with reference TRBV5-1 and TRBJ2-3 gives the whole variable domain KAGVTQTPRYLIKTRGQQVTLSCSPISGHRSVSWYQQTPGQGLQFLFEYFSETQRNKGNFPGRFSGRQFSNSRSEMNVSTLELGDSALYLCASSWSQDTQYFGPGTRLTVL.

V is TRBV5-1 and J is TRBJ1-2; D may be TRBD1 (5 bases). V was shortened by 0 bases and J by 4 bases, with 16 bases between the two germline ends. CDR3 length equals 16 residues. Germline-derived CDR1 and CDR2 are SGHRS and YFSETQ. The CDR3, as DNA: TGCGCCAGCAGCTTGGCAGCGTCGAGGGGCCTCTATGGCTACACCTTC. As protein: CASSLAASRGLYGYTF.

The CDR3 coding sequence is TGTGCCACCCGTTCGGGAGCGAGCTACGAGCAGTACTTC. As protein: CATRSGASYEQYF. The chain employs TRBV28 and TRBJ2-7; D is perhaps TRBD2 (6 bases). The CDR3 length is 13 residues. Germline assignment: CDR1 MDHEN and CDR2 SYDVKM. The V end lost 10 bases, the J end lost 3 bases, and 16 bases lay between the germline ends.

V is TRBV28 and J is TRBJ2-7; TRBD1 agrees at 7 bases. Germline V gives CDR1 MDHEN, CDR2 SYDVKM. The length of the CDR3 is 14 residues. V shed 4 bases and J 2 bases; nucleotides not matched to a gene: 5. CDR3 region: CASSSGDRAYEQYF. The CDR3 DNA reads TGTGCCAGCAGTTCCGGGGACAGAGCCTACGAGCAGTACTTC.

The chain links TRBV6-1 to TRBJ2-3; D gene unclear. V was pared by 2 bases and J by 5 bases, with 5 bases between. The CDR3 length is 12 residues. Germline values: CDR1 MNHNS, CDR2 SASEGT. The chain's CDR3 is CASSESVDTQYF. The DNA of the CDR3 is TGTGCCAGCAGTGAATCTGTAGATACGCAGTATTTT.

The CDR3 coding sequence is TGTGCCAGCAGCTTGGCCACAGGGTGGGACTATGGCTACACCTTC. Translating it yields CASSLATGWDYGYTF. This chain joins TRBV5-6 and TRBJ1-2, with a weak D call TRBD1 (6 bases). The CDR3 consists of 15 residues. The germline V gene has CDR1 SGHDT and CDR2 YYEEEE. V lost 0 bases, J lost 3 bases, and 12 bases lay in between. The whole variable domain, filled in from reference TRBV5-6 and TRBJ1-2, reads DAGVTQSPTHLIKTRGQQVTLRCSPKSGHDTVSWYQQALGQGPQFIFQYYEEEERQRGNFPDRFSGHQFPNYSSELNVNALLLGDSALYLCASSLATGWDYGYTFGSGTRLTVV.

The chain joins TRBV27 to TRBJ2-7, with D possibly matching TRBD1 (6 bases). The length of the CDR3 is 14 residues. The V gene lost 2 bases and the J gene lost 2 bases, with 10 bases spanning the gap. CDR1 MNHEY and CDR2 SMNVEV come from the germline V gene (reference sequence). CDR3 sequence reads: CASSLEGHPYEQYF. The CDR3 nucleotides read TGTGCCAGCAGTTTAGAGGGACATCCCTACGAGCAGTACTTC.

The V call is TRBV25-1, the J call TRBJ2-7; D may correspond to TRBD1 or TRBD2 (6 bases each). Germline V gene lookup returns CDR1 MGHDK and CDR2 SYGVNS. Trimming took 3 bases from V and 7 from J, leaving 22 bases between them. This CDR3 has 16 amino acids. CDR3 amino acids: CASSDVLVGGLKEQYF. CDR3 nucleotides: TGTGCCAGCAGTGACGTTCTGGTAGGGGGACTTAAGGAGCAGTACTTC.

The CDR3 bases are TGTGCCAGCAGTGAATCATCGGTGAACACTGAAGCTTTCTTT. This codes for CASSESSVNTEAFF. The chain employs TRBV25-1 and TRBJ1-1; the D is unclear. Trimming took off 1 base at V and 0 bases at J, with 6 bases between the two ends. Germline V gene data show CDR1 as MGHDK and CDR2 as SYGVNS. The CDR3 is made up of 14 amino acids.

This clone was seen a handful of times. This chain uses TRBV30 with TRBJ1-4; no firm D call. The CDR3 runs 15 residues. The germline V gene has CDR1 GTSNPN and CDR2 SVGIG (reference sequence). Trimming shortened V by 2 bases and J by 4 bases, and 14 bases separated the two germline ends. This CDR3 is CAWSTQPGFNEKLFF. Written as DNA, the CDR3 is TGTGCCTGGAGTACGCAACCGGGGTTTAATGAAAAACTGTTTTTT.

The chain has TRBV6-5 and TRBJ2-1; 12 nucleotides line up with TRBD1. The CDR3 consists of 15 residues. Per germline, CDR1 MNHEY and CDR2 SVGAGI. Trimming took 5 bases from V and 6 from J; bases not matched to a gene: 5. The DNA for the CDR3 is TGTGCCAGCAGTACCACGGGACAGGGGGCCAATGAGCAGTTCTTC. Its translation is CASSTTGQGANEQFF.

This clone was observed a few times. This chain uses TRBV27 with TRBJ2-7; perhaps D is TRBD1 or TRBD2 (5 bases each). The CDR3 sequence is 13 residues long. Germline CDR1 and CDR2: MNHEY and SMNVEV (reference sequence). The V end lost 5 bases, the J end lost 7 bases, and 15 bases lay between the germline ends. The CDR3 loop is CASSQFGDREQYF. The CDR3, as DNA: TGTGCCAGCAGTCAGTTCGGGGACCGGGAGCAGTACTTC.

The CDR3 spells CASSPISHQETQYF. The CDR3 DNA follows: TGCGCCAGCAGCCCTATATCCCACCAAGAGACCCAGTACTTC. V is TRBV5-1 and J is TRBJ2-5; no clear D gene. The germline V gene has CDR1 SGHRS and CDR2 YFSETQ. The length of the CDR3 is 14 residues. V was shortened by 4 bases and J by 0 bases, with 10 bases between the two germline ends.

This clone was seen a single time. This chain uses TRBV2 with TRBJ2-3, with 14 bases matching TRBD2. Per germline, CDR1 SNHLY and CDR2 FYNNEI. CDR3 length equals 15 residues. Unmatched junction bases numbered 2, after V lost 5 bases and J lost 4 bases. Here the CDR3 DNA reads TGTGCCAGCAGTCGACTAGCGGGAGGGGCAGATACGCAGTATTTT. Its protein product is CASSRLAGGADTQYF.

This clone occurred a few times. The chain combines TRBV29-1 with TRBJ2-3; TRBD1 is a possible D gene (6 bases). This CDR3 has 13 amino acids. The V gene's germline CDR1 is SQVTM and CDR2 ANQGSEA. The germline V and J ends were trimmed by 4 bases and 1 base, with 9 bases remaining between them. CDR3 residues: CSVGGGRTDTQYF. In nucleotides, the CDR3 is TGCAGCGTTGGTGGGGGCCGCACAGATACGCAGTATTTT.

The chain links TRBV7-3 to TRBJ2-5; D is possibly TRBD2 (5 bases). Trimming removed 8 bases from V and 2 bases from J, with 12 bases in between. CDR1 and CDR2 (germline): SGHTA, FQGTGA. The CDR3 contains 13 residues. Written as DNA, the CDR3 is TGTGCCAGCGCGGGCCAGTTACAAGAGACCCAGTACTTC. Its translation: CASAGQLQETQYF.

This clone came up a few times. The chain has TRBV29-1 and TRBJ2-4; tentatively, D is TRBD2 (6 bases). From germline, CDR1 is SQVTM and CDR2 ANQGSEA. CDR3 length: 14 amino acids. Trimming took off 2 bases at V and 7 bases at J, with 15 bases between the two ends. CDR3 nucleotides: TGCAGCGTTGAAAGTCCCGTGGGGAGGAACATTCAGTACTTC. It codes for CSVESPVGRNIQYF.

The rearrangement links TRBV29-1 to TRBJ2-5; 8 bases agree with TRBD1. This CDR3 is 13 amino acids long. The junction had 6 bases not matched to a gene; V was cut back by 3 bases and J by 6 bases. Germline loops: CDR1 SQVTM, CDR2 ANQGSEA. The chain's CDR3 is CSVDGQGAKTQYF. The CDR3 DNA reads TGCAGCGTTGATGGGCAGGGGGCTAAGACCCAGTACTTC.

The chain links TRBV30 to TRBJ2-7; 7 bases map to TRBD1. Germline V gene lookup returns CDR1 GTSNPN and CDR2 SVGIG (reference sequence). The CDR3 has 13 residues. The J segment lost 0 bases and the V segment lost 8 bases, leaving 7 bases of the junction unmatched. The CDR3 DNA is TGTGCCGGGGACAGCCAGAGCTCCTACGAGCAGTACTTC. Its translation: CAGDSQSSYEQYF.

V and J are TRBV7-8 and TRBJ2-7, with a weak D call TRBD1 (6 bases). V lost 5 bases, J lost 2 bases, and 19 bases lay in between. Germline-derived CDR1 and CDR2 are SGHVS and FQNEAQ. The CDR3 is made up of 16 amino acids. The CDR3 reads CASSPVDRSYPYEQYF. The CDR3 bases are TGTGCCAGCAGCCCGGTTGACAGGTCTTATCCCTACGAGCAGTACTTC. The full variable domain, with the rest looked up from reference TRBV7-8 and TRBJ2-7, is GAGVSQSPRYKVAKRGQDVALRCDPISGHVSLFWYQQALGQGPEFLTYFQNEAQLDKSGLPSDRFFAERPEGSVSTLKIQRTQQEDSAVYLCASSPVDRSYPYEQYFGPGTRLTVT.

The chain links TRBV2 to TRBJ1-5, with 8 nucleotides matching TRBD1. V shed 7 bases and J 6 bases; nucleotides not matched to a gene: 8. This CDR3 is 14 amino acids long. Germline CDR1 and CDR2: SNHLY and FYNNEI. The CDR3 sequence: CASNGQGKGQPQHF. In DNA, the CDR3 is TGTGCCAGCAATGGACAGGGTAAGGGTCAGCCCCAGCATTTT.

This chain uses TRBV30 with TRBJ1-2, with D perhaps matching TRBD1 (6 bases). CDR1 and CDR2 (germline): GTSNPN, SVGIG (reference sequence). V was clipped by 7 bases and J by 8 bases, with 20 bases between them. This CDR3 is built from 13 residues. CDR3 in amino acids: CASADYRAWGYTF. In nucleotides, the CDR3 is TGTGCCTCTGCGGATTACAGGGCTTGGGGCTACACCTTC.

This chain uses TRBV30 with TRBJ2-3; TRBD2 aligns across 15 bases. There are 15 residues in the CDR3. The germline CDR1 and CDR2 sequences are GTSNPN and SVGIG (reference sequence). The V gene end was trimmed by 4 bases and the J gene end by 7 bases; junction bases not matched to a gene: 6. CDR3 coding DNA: TGTGCCTGGACCCGGACTAGCGGGGGGGCTAATACGCAGTATTTT. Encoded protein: CAWTRTSGGANTQYF. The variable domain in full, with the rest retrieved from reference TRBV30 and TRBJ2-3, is SQTIHQWPATLVQPVGSPLSLECTVEGTSNPNLYWYRQAAGRGLQLLFYSVGIGQISSEVPQNLSASRPQDRQFILSSKKLLLSDSGFYLCAWTRTSGGANTQYFGPGTRLTVL.

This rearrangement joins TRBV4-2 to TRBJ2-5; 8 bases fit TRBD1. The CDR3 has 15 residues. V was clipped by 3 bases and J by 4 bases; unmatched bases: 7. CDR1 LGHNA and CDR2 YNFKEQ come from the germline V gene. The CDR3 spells CASSQTTGAGETQYF. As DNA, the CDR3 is TGTGCCAGCAGCCAGACGACAGGGGCGGGAGAGACCCAGTACTTC.

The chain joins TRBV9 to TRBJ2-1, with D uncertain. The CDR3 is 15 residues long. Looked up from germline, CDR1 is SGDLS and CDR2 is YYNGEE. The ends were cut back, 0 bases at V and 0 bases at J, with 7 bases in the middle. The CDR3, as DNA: TGTGCCAGCAGCGTAGTACTGAGCTCCTACAATGAGCAGTTCTTC. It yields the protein CASSVVLSSYNEQFF.

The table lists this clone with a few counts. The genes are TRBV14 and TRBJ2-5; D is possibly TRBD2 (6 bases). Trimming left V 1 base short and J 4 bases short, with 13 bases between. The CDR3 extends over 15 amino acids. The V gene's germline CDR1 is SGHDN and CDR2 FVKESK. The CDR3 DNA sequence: TGTGCCAGCAGCCAAGTCTGGGGGGACGGAGAGACCCAGTACTTC. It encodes CASSQVWGDGETQYF.